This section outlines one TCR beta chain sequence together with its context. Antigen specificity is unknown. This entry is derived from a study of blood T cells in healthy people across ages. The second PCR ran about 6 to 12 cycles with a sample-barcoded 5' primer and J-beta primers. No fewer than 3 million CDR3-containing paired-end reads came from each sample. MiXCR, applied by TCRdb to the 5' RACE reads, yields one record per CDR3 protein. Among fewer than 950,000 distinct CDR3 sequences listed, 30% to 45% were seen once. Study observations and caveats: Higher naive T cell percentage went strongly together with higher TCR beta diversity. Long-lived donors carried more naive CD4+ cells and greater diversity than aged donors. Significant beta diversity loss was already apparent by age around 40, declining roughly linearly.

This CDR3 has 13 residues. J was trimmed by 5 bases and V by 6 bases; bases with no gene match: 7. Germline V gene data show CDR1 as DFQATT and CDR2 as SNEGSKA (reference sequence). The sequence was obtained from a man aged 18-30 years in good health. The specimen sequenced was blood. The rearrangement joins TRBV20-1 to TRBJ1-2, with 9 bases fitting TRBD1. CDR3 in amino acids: CSAGEQGAYGYTF. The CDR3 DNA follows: TGCAGTGCAGGGGAACAGGGGGCTTATGGCTACACCTTC.